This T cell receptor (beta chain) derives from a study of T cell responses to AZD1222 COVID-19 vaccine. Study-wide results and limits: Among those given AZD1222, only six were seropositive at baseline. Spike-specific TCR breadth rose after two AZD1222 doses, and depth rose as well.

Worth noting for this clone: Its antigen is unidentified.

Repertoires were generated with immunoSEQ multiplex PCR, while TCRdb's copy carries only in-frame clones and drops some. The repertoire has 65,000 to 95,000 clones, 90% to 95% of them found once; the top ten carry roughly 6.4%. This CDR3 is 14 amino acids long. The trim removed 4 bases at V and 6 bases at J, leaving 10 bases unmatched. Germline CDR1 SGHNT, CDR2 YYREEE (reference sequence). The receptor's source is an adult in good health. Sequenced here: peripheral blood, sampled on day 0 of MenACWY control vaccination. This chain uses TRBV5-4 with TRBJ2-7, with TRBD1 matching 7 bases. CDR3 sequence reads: CASSLYQTGSEQYF. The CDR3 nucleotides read TGTGCCAGCAGCCTATACCAGACAGGGAGCGAGCAGTACTTC.